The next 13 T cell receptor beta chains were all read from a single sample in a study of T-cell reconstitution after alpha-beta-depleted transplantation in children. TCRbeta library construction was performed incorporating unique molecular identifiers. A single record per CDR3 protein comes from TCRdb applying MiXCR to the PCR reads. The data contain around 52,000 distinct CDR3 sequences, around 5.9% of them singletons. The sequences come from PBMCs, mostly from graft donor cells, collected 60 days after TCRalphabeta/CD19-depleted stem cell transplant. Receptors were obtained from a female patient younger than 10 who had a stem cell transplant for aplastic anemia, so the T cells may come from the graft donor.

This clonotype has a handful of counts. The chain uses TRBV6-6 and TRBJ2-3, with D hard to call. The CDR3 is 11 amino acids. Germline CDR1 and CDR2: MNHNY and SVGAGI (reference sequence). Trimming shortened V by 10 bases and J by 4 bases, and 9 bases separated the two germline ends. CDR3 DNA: TGTGCCACCGGTAGGGCAGATACGCAGTATTTT. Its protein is CATGRADTQYF.

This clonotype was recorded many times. The CDR3 here is CASSLATGNEQFF. The CDR3 bases are TGCGCCAGCAGCTTGGCCACAGGGAATGAGCAGTTCTTC. The V gene is TRBV5-1, the J gene TRBJ2-1; TRBD1 is a possible D gene (6 bases). The CDR3 has 13 residues. V lost 0 bases and J lost 7, with 8 bases in between. Per germline, CDR1 SGHRS and CDR2 YFSETQ.

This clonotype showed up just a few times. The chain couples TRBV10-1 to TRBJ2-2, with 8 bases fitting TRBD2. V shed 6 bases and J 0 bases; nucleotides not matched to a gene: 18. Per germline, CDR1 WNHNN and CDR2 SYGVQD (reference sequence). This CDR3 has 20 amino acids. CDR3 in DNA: TGCGCCAGCAGAGTGAGGGAGTTCGGGGGGGGCGCTCCGAACACCGGGGAGCTGTTTTTT. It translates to CASRVREFGGGAPNTGELFF.

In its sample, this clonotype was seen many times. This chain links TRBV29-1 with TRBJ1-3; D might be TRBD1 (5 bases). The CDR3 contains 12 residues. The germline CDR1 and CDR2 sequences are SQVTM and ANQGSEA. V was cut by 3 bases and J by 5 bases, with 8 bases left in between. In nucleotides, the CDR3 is TGCAGCGTTGATAAGGGGCGAAACACCATATATTTT. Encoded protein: CSVDKGRNTIYF.

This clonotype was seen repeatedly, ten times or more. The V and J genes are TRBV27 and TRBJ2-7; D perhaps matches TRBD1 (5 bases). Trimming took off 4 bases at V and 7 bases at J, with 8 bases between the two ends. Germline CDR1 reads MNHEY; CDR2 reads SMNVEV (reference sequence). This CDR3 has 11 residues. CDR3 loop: CASSSGKEQYF. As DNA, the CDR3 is TGTGCCAGCAGTTCAGGGAAAGAGCAGTACTTC.

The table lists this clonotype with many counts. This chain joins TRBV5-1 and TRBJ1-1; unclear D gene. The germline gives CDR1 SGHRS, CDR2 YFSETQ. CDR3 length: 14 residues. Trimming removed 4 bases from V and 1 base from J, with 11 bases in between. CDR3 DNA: TGCGCCAGCAGCCCCGGGTATGGGAACACTGAAGCTTTCTTT. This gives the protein CASSPGYGNTEAFF.

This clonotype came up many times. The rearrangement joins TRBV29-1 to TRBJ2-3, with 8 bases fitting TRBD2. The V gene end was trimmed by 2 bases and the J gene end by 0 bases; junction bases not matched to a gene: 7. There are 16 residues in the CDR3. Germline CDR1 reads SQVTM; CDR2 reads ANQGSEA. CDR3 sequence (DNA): TGCAGCGTTGAACCGGGAGGGGTCGCTAGCACAGATACGCAGTATTTT. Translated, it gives CSVEPGGVASTDTQYF.

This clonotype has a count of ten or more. The CDR3 DNA sequence: TGTGCCAGCAGCTCCCGGGGGGCAGGGGAAAACATTCAGTACTTC. Encoded protein: CASSSRGAGENIQYF. V and J are TRBV13 and TRBJ2-4, with D possibly matching TRBD2 (7 bases). Germline V gene sequence: CDR1 PRHDT, CDR2 FYEKMQ (reference sequence). Trimming stripped 4 bases from V and 5 bases from J, with 15 bases between. The CDR3 covers 15 residues. Drawing the rest from reference TRBV13 and TRBJ2-4, the complete variable domain is AAGVIQSPRHLIKEKRETATLKCYPIPRHDTVYWYQQGPGQDPQFLISFYEKMQSDKGSIPDRFSAQQFSDYHSELNMSSLELGDSALYFCASSSRGAGENIQYFGAGTRLSVL.

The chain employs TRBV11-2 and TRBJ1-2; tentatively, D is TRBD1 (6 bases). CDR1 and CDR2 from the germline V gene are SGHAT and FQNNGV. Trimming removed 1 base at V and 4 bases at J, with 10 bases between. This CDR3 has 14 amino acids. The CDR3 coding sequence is TGTGCCAGCAGCTTAGGTGGGGGGCCCTATGGCTACACCTTC. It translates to CASSLGGGPYGYTF.

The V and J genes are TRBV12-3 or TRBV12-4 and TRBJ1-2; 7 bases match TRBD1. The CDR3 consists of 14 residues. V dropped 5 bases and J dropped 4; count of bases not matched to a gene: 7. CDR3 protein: CASSPGNRGYGYTF. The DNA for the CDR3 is TGTGCCAGCAGTCCCGGTAACAGGGGCTATGGCTACACCTTC.

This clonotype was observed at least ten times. The CDR3 loop reads CSVEGGRGPNPTQYF. The CDR3 DNA is TGCAGCGTTGAAGGGGGAAGGGGCCCGAATCCGACCCAGTACTTC. The rearrangement joins TRBV29-1 to TRBJ2-5; tentatively, D is TRBD1 (5 bases). Germline V gene sequence: CDR1 SQVTM, CDR2 ANQGSEA. The CDR3 totals 15 residues. V lost 1 base, J lost 7 bases, and 19 bases lay in between.

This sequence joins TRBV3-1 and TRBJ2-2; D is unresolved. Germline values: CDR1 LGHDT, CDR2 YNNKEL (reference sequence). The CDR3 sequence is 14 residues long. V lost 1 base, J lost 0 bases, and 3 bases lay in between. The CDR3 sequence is CASSQGSNTGELFF. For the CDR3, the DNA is TGTGCCAGCAGCCAAGGTTCGAACACCGGGGAGCTGTTTTTT.

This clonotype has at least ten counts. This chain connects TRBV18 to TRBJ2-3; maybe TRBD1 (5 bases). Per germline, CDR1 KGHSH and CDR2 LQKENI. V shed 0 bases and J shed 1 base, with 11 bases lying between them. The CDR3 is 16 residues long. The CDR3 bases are TGTGCCAGCTCACCACCGGGGCGGTCCCGCACAGATACGCAGTATTTT. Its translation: CASSPPGRSRTDTQYF. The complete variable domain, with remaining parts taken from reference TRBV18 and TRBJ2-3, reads NAGVMQNPRHLVRRRGQEARLRCSPMKGHSHVYWYRQLPEEGLKFMVYLQKENIIDESGMPKERFSAEFPKEGPSILRIQQVVRGDSAAYFCASSPPGRSRTDTQYFGPGTRLTVL.